A single sample is the source of the 10 T cell receptor beta chains below, sequenced in a study of T cells after yellow fever vaccination. TCRdb reprocessed the 5' RACE reads with MiXCR, giving one entry per CDR3 protein. The sample holds 450,000 to 650,000 distinct CDR3 sequences, about 14% seen once. The sequenced sample was PBMCs, obtained on the day of the yellow fever booster vaccination. The receptors stem from a man aged 30 to 45 who received the YFV17D yellow fever vaccine.

This clonotype was counted only a few times. The chain employs TRBV2 and TRBJ2-5; 13 nucleotides align to TRBD2. Germline assignment: CDR1 SNHLY and CDR2 FYNNEI. CDR3 length equals 16 residues. V gave up 6 bases and J gave up 2 bases; unmatched junction bases: 6. CDR3 loop: CASSAGLAGWQETQYF. CDR3 DNA sequence: TGTGCCAGCAGCGCGGGACTAGCGGGATGGCAAGAGACCCAGTACTTC. Drawing the rest from reference TRBV2 and TRBJ2-5, the complete variable domain is EPEVTQTPSHQVTQMGQEVILRCVPISNHLYFYWYRQILGQKVEFLVSFYNNEISEKSEIFDDQFSVERPDGSNFTLKIRSTKLEDSAMYFCASSAGLAGWQETQYFGPGTRLLVL.

This clonotype has ten or more counts. The chain links TRBV5-1 to TRBJ2-5; D remains ambiguous. This CDR3 has 13 residues. V was trimmed by 0 bases and J by 3 bases, leaving 6 bases between them. Germline V lookup: CDR1 SGHRS, CDR2 YFSETQ. CDR3 DNA sequence: TGCGCCAGCAGCTTGGATCCAGAAGAGACCCAGTACTTC. Its translation: CASSLDPEETQYF.

There are a few counts of this clonotype. The gene calls are TRBV29-1 and TRBJ2-7, with 10 bases fitting TRBD2. The junction had 5 bases not matched to a gene; V was cut back by 4 bases and J by 2 bases. This CDR3 is built from 14 residues. From germline, CDR1 is SQVTM and CDR2 ANQGSEA. The CDR3 reads CSVAGTSATYEQYF. The DNA of the CDR3 is TGCAGCGTTGCCGGGACTAGCGCCACCTACGAGCAGTACTTC.

The chain couples TRBV9 to TRBJ2-2; the D gene is possibly TRBD2 (5 bases). The germline CDR1 and CDR2 sequences are SGDLS and YYNGEE. This CDR3 is built from 14 residues. V was cut by 0 bases and J by 7 bases, with 10 bases left in between. The CDR3 region is CASSVVVGNGELFF. The CDR3 DNA is TGTGCCAGCAGCGTAGTTGTCGGGAACGGGGAGCTGTTTTTT.

This clonotype was seen more than once but under ten times. The CDR3 sequence: CASSLFVGPAPHEQFF. The CDR3 DNA reads as TGTGCCAGCAGTTTATTCGTCGGTCCTGCTCCCCATGAGCAGTTCTTC. The chain carries TRBV28 and TRBJ2-1, with D unresolved. With 1 base removed from V and 8 bases from J, the gap between germline ends came to 18 bases. This CDR3 is built from 16 residues. The germline V gene encodes CDR1 MDHEN and CDR2 SYDVKM.

The chain is built from TRBV6-6 and TRBJ1-6, with unresolved D. The V end lost 8 bases, the J end lost 10 bases, and 12 bases lay between the germline ends. The V gene's germline CDR1 is MNHNY and CDR2 SVGAGI (reference sequence). CDR3 length: 12 residues. CDR3 coding DNA: TGTGCCAGCTGGCGGTGGGGATCACCCCTCCACTTT. Amino acid sequence: CASWRWGSPLHF.

The chain couples TRBV7-2 to TRBJ2-7; 7 bases are a match to TRBD1. Germline V gene sequence: CDR1 SGHTA, CDR2 FQGNSA. V gave up 1 base and J gave up 0 bases; unmatched junction bases: 3. This CDR3 is 15 amino acids long. The CDR3 nucleotides are TGTGCCAGCAGCTTAGACCGGGACAGCTCCTACGAGCAGTACTTC. This translates into CASSLDRDSSYEQYF.

This clonotype was counted a few times. V usage is TRBV6-1 and J usage is TRBJ2-1, with 8 nucleotides matching TRBD2. V lost 8 bases to trimming and J lost 11 bases; unmatched junction nucleotides: 11. From germline, CDR1 is MNHNS and CDR2 SASEGT. The CDR3 has 13 residues. CDR3 sequence: CASGREASGKQFF. Written as DNA, the CDR3 is TGTGCCAGCGGGCGGGAGGCAAGCGGGAAGCAGTTCTTC.

V is TRBV20-1 and J is TRBJ2-5; D is unclear. Germline-derived CDR1 and CDR2 are DFQATT and SNEGSKA (reference sequence). Trimming cost V 2 bases and J 4 bases, with 8 bases left between them. The CDR3 totals 12 residues. The CDR3 bases are TGCAGTGCTAGACCCCTTTCAGAGACCCAGTACTTC. Protein: CSARPLSETQYF.

The rearrangement joins TRBV20-1 to TRBJ2-7; TRBD1 is a possible D gene (6 bases). The CDR3 has 14 amino acids. The germline V gene encodes CDR1 DFQATT and CDR2 SNEGSKA (reference sequence). CDR3 in DNA: TGCAGGACGGTAGACAGGAGCCTAACCTACGAGCAGTACTTC. Protein: CRTVDRSLTYEQYF.